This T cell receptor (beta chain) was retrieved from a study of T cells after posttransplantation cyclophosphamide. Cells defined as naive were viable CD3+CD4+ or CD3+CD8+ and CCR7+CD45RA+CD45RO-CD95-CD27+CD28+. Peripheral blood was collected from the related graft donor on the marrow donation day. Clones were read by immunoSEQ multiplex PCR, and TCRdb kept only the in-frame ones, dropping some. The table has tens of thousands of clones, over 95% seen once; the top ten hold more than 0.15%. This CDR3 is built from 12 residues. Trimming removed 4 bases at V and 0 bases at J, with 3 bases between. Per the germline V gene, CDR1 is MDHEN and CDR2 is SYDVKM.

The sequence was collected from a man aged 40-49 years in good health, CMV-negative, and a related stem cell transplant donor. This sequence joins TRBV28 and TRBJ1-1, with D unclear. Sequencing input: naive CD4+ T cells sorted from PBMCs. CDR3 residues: CASSSVNTEAFF. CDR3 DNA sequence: TGTGCCAGCAGTTCAGTGAACACTGAAGCTTTCTTT.